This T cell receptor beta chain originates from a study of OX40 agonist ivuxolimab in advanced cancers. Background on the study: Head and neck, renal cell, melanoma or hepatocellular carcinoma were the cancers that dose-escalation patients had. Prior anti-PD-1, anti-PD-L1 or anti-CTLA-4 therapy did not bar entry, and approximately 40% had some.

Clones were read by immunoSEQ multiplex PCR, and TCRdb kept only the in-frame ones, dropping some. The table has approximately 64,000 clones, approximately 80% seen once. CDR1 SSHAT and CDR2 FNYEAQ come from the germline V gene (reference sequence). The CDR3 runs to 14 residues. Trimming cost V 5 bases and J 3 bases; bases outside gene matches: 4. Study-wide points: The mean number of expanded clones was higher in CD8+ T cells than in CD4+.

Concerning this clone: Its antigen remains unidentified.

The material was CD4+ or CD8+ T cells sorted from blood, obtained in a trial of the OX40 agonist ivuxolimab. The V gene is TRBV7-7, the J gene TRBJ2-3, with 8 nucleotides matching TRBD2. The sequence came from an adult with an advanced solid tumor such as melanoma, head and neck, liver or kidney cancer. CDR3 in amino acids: CASSPGLVTDTQYF. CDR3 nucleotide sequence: TGTGCCAGCAGCCCGGGACTAGTGACAGATACGCAGTATTTT.